The entry below gives a single T cell receptor beta chain sequence along with its context. Relative to the germline gene, one junction end is altered; a read error may explain this. This CDR3 contains 13 residues. The V gene's germline CDR1 is GTSNPN and CDR2 SVGIG (reference sequence). This specimen belongs to a study of blood T cell repertoires in COVID-19. Patients at the Seattle site were enrolled during active infection and followed longitudinally. Per the authors' pipeline: Counts of nucleated cells, estimated from reference gene primer amplification, were obtained. Profiled with immunoSEQ multiplex PCR; TCRdb holds only in-frame clones, not every one. The V and J calls and clone size are taken from that table; D and trimming were inferred from the DNA. The data hold 35,000 to 40,000 clones, with around nine tenths observed a single time.

The rearrangement links TRBV30 to TRBJ1-5; D possibly corresponds to TRBD1 (5 bases). The source is a man aged 60 to 75 with COVID-19, enrolled during active disease. Source material: peripheral blood. CDR3 sequence: CTWSRRGNQPQHF. Written as DNA, the CDR3 is TGTACCTGGAGTCGGCGGGGGAATCAGCCCCAGCATTTT.